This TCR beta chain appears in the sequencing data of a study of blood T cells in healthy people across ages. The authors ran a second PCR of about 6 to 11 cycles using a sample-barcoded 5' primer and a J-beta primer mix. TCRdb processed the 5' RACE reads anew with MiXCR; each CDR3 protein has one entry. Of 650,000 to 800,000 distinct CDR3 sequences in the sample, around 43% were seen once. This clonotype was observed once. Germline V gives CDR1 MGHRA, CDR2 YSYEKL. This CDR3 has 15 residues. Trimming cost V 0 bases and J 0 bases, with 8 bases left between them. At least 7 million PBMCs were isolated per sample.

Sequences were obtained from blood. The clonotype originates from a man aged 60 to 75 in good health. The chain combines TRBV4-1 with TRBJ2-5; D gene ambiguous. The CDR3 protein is CASSQDPRNQETQYF. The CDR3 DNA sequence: TGCGCCAGCAGCCAAGACCCCAGGAACCAAGAGACCCAGTACTTC.